A selection of T cell receptor beta chains follows, all from one sample in a study of PD-L1 blockade in urothelial cancer. Repertoires were generated with immunoSEQ multiplex PCR, while TCRdb's copy carries only in-frame clones and drops some. The sample shows 40,000 to 50,000 clones, approximately 82% of them seen only once. This sample comprised PBMCs, obtained around atezolizumab (anti-PD-L1) treatment. The receptor source for this set is a man aged 55 to 70 with urothelial cancer. Each CDR3 is given with its conserved first and last residue. The order of the fields is J gene, CDR3 length, clone size, D gene, V gene, CDR3 DNA, CDR3 protein. D genes are given only for firm matches. Size tells how often a clone was seen (once, few, many) or the class of an expanded clone, and some rows leave it out.

>TRBJ2-1|17|NA|TRBD2|TRBV5-1
TGCGCCAGCATACCTAGCGGGGGTCTCAGCTCCTACAATGAGCAGTTCTTC
CASIPSGGLSSYNEQFF
>TRBJ1-6|14|NA|NA|TRBV7-9
TGTGCCAGCAGCTCCGGACAGCTAACAACACCCCTCCACTTT
CASSSGQLTTPLHF
>TRBJ2-7|15|NA|NA|TRBV7-2
TGTGCCAGCAGCTTAGCTGTTTCAGGTCTTACCGAGCAGTACTTC
CASSLAVSGLTEQYF
>TRBJ1-2|13|NA|TRBD1|TRBV5-4
TGTGCCAGCAGCGTTGACAGGGTGGATGGCTACACCTTC
CASSVDRVDGYTF
>TRBJ1-1|14|NA|NA|TRBV28
TGTGCCAGCATCCCTGGCGGGGAAAACACTGAAGCTTTCTTT
CASIPGGENTEAFF
>TRBJ2-7|15|NA|TRBD1|TRBV11-2
TGTGCCAGCAGCAACGGACAGGAGGCATCCTACGAGCAGTACTTC
CASSNGQEASYEQYF
>TRBJ2-7|13|NA|TRBD2|TRBV11-2
TGTGCCAGCACCACCGGGGGGGTCCGCGAGCAGTACTTC
CASTTGGVREQYF
>TRBJ2-5|15|NA|NA|TRBV5-1
TGCGCCAGCAGTAGACAGGAGCTTTCCGTAGAGACCCAGTACTTC
CASSRQELSVETQYF
>TRBJ1-1|14|NA|NA|TRBV11-2
TGTGCCAGCAGCTTAGCCAGGGGGAACACTGAAGCTTTCTTT
CASSLARGNTEAFF
>TRBJ1-3|16|NA|TRBD1|TRBV19
TGTGCCAGTAGTATTCCGGGACAGAGGTCTGGAAACACCATATATTTT
CASSIPGQRSGNTIYF
>TRBJ2-3|12|NA|NA|TRBV5-4
TGTGCCAGCAGCTTAAGCTCAGATACGCAGTATTTT
CASSLSSDTQYF
>TRBJ1-2|15|NA|NA|TRBV4-1
TGCGCCAGCAGCCAAGCCGTGAGGGCGTTCTATGGCTACACCTTC
CASSQAVRAFYGYTF
>TRBJ1-2|13|few|TRBD1|TRBV7-9
TGTGCCAGCAGCTTAGCACAGGGGTATGGCTACACCTTC
CASSLAQGYGYTF
>TRBJ1-3|16|NA|NA|TRBV28
TGTGCCAGCAGTTTCCAATCAGGGATGAGGGGAAACACCATATATTTT
CASSFQSGMRGNTIYF
>TRBJ1-2|14|NA|TRBD1|TRBV9
TGTGCCAGCAGCGGTTGGGGACAGAACTATGGCTACACCTTC
CASSGWGQNYGYTF
>TRBJ2-2|17|NA|TRBD2|TRBV4-2
TGTGCCAGCAGCCAAGATCCTAGCGGGGGATACACCGGGGAGCTGTTTTTT
CASSQDPSGGYTGELFF
>TRBJ2-5|15|NA|NA|TRBV15
TGTGCCACCAGCAGAGATCCAGCGCCCCAAGAGACCCAGTACTTC
CATSRDPAPQETQYF
>TRBJ2-2|18|NA|TRBD2|TRBV27
TGTGCCAGCAGTTTAATAGGGCCCCTCACTAGCGGGGAGGGGGAGCTGTTTTTT
CASSLIGPLTSGEGELFF
>TRBJ1-4|14|NA|NA|TRBV28
TGTGCCAGCAGTCCCCTGGGGGCGAATGAAAAACTGTTTTTT
CASSPLGANEKLFF
>TRBJ2-5|13|NA|NA|TRBV7-9
TGTGCCAGCAGCCGACGGGACATGGGGACCCAGTACTTC
CASSRRDMGTQYF
>TRBJ1-2|14|NA|TRBD1|TRBV18
TGTGCCAGCTCAGCACAGGGGCCTCGGGATGGCTACACCTTC
CASSAQGPRDGYTF
>TRBJ2-2|14|NA|TRBD2|TRBV30
TGTGCCTGGAGGCGACTAGCGGACACCGGGGAGCTGTTTTTT
CAWRRLADTGELFF
>TRBJ1-5|13|NA|TRBD1|TRBV6-5
TGTGCCAGCAGTTACGACAGGGGGAGGGCCCAGCATTTT
CASSYDRGRAQHF
>TRBJ1-6|16|NA|TRBD1|TRBV2
TGTGCCAGCATAGAATGGGACAGCCGTTCAGATTCACCCCTCCACTTT
CASIEWDSRSDSPLHF
>TRBJ2-5|14|NA|NA|TRBV6-6
TGTGCCAGCAGAGCAGGGGATGGGAAAGAGACCCAGTACTTC
CASRAGDGKETQYF
>TRBJ2-5|15|NA|NA|TRBV16
TGTGCCAGCAGCCAGCGGAAGCCGATCCAAGAGACCCAGTACTTC
CASSQRKPIQETQYF
>TRBJ1-3|15|NA|TRBD1|TRBV5-6
TGTGCCAGCAGCTCGGGGACAGCCCCTGGAAACACCATATATTTT
CASSSGTAPGNTIYF
>TRBJ1-2|14|few|TRBD1|TRBV6-5
TGTGCCAGCAGTCCGGACAGGGGAGCCTATGGCTACACCTTC
CASSPDRGAYGYTF
>TRBJ2-7|14|NA|NA|TRBV2
TGTGCCAGCGGAATAGGACAGTTCTTTGGCGAGCAGTACTTC
CASGIGQFFGEQYF
>TRBJ1-1|15|once|TRBD1|TRBV30
TGTGCCTGGAGCTCGGGACAGGGAGTTTATGCTGAAGCTTTCTTT
CAWSSGQGVYAEAFF
>TRBJ2-7|13|NA|NA|TRBV13
TGTGCCAGCAGCTTAGTCGGGGGCTACGAGCAGTACTTC
CASSLVGGYEQYF
>TRBJ2-7|13|NA|TRBD1|TRBV2
TGTGCCAGCAGCACGGACAGGGATAGTGAGCAGTACTTC
CASSTDRDSEQYF
>TRBJ2-2|17|many|TRBD2|TRBV2
TGTGCCAGCAGTTGGGCTAGCGGGAACGTGAACACCGGGGAGCTGTTTTTT
CASSWASGNVNTGELFF
>TRBJ1-2|15|NA|NA|TRBV5-1
TGCGCCAGCAGCTTGGAGGTCACGGGGAACTATGGCTACACCTTC
CASSLEVTGNYGYTF
>TRBJ1-1|16|NA|TRBD1|TRBV10-1
TGCGCCAGCAGTCGGATTACAGGGGTTCGAAACACTGAAGCTTTCTTT
CASSRITGVRNTEAFF
>TRBJ2-2|16|NA|NA|TRBV6-4
TGTGCCAGCAGTGACTCTGGCAGGGTAATCCCCGGGGAGCTGTTTTTT
CASSDSGRVIPGELFF
>TRBJ2-7|14|NA|NA|TRBV19
TGTGCCAGTAGTATTGGCCAGCGCTTCTACGAGCAGTACTTC
CASSIGQRFYEQYF
>TRBJ2-7|15|NA|TRBD1|TRBV5-4
TGTGCCAGCAGCAGTGGACAGGGATACTCCTACGAGCAGTACTTC
CASSSGQGYSYEQYF
>TRBJ2-7|14|medium-sized|NA|TRBV19
TGTGCCAGTAGTATAACCTACAGGGTCTACGAGCAGTACTTC
CASSITYRVYEQYF
>TRBJ2-7|13|NA|NA|TRBV13
TGTGCCAGCAGCTTAGACCGTCCGGACGAGCAGTACTTC
CASSLDRPDEQYF
>TRBJ1-2|13|NA|NA|TRBV28
TGTGCCAGCAGTTTATACAGGGACTATGGCTACACCTTC
CASSLYRDYGYTF
>TRBJ2-2|13|NA|NA|TRBV6-6
TGTGCCAGCAGCCCCTGGAACACCGGGGAGCTGTTTTTT
CASSPWNTGELFF
>TRBJ1-2|15|NA|TRBD1|TRBV7-2
TGTGCCAGCAGCTTTGTTCCCCGGGACAGTCCGGGCTACACCTTC
CASSFVPRDSPGYTF
>TRBJ2-4|15|NA|NA|TRBV2
TGTGCCAGCAGTGTTCGGGGTGTGGGCAAAAACATTCAGTACTTC
CASSVRGVGKNIQYF
>TRBJ1-5|15|NA|NA|TRBV10-3
TGTGCCATCAGTGAGTCGCCAGGGAACAATCAGCCCCAGCATTTT
CAISESPGNNQPQHF
>TRBJ2-1|18|NA|TRBD2|TRBV4-1
TGCGCCAGCAGCCAGTGGGCTAGCGGGGGGGCCGATTACAATGAGCAGTTCTTC
CASSQWASGGADYNEQFF
>TRBJ2-7|12|NA|NA|TRBV7-2
TGTGCCAGCAGCGCGAGCTCCTACGAGCAGTACTTC
CASSASSYEQYF
>TRBJ1-6|17|NA|NA|TRBV6-1
TGTGCCAGCAGTGACCCGACAGGCCTTGGCTATAATTCACCCCTCCACTTT
CASSDPTGLGYNSPLHF
>TRBJ1-3|15|NA|TRBD1|TRBV30
TGTGCCTGGACCTTACAGGGGGCGCTTGGAAACACCATATATTTT
CAWTLQGALGNTIYF
>TRBJ2-7|13|NA|NA|TRBV6-6
TGTGCCAGCAGGGGCACCCCCTGGGACGAGCAGTACTTC
CASRGTPWDEQYF
>TRBJ2-5|14|NA|TRBD1|TRBV11-2
TGTGCCAGCAGCTTAGACAGGGGGACGGAGACCCAGTACTTC
CASSLDRGTETQYF
>TRBJ1-2|13|NA|NA|TRBV6-5
TGTGCCAGCAGCCTGGGGGGTAACTATGGCTACACCTTC
CASSLGGNYGYTF
>TRBJ1-1|12|NA|NA|TRBV28
TGTGCCAGCACTGAGGCTCACACTGAAGCTTTCTTT
CASTEAHTEAFF
>TRBJ2-4|12|NA|TRBD2|TRBV5-8
TGTGCCAACTGGCGGGGGTTAAACATTCAGTACTTC
CANWRGLNIQYF
>TRBJ1-3|14|NA|TRBD1|TRBV9
TGTGCCAGCAGCGTCGACAGGGGGAAAAACACCATATATTTT
CASSVDRGKNTIYF